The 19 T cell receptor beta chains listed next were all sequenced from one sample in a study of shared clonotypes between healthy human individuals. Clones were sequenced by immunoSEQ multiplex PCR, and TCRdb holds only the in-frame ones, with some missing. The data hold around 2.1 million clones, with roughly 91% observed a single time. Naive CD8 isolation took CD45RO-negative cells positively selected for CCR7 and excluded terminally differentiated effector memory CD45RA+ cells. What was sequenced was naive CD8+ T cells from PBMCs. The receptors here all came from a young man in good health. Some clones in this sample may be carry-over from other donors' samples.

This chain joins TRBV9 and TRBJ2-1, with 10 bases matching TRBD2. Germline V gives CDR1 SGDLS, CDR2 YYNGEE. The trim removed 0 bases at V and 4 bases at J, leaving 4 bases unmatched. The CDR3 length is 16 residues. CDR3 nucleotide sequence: TGTGCCAGCAGCGTAGAAACTAGCGGGACATACAATGAGCAGTTCTTC. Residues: CASSVETSGTYNEQFF. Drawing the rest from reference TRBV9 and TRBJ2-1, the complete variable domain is DSGVTQTPKHLITATGQRVTLRCSPRSGDLSVYWYQQSLDQGLQFLIQYYNGEERAKGNILERFSAQQFPDLHSELNLSSLELGDSALYFCASSVETSGTYNEQFFGPGTRLTVL.

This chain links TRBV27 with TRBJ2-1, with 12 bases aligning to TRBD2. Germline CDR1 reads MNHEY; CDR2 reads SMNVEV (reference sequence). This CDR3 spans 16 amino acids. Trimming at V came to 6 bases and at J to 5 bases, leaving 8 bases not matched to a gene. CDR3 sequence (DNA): TGTGCCAGCAGCCGGCGACTAGCGGGAGTGGACAATGAGCAGTTCTTC. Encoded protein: CASSRRLAGVDNEQFF.

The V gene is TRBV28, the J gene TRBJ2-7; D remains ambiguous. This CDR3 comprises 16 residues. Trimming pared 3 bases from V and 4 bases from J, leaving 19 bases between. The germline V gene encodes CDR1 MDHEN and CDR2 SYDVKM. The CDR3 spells CASSFQFGSPVYEQYF. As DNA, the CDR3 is TGTGCCAGCAGTTTTCAATTTGGATCCCCCGTATACGAGCAGTACTTC.

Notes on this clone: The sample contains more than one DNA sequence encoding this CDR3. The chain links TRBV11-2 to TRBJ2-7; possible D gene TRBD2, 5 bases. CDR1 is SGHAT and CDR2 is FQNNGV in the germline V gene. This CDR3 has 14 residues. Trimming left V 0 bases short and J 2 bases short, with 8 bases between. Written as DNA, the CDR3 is TGTGCCAGCAGCTTAGATCCGGGAACCTACGAGCAGTACTTC. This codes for CASSLDPGTYEQYF. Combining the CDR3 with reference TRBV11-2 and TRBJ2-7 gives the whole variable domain EAGVAQSPRYKIIEKRQSVAFWCNPISGHATLYWYQQILGQGPKLLIQFQNNGVVDDSQLPKDRFSAERLKGVDSTLKIQPAKLEDSAVYLCASSLDPGTYEQYFGPGTRLTVT.

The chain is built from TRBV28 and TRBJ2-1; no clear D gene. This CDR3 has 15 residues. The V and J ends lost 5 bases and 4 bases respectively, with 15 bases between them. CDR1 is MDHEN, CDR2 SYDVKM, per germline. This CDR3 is CASSPRRRVYNEQFF. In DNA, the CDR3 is TGTGCCAGCAGTCCACGGCGCCGGGTTTACAATGAGCAGTTCTTC.

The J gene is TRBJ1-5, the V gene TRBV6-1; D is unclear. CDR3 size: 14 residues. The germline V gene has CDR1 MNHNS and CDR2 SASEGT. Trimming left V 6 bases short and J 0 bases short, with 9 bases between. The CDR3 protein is CASRFTYSNQPQHF. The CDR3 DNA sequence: TGTGCCAGCAGGTTCACCTATAGCAATCAGCCCCAGCATTTT.

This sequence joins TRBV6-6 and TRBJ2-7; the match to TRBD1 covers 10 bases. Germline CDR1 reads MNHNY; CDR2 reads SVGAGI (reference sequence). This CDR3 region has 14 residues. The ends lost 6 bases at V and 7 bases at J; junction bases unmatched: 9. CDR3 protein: CASRIRQGAQEQYF. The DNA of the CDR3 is TGTGCCAGCAGAATTCGACAGGGGGCTCAGGAGCAGTACTTC.

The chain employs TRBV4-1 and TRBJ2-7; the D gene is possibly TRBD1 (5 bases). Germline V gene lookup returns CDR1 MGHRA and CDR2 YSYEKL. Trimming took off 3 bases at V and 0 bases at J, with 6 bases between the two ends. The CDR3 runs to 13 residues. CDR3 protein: CASSQDNSYEQYF. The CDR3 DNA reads TGCGCCAGCAGCCAGGACAACTCCTACGAGCAGTACTTC.

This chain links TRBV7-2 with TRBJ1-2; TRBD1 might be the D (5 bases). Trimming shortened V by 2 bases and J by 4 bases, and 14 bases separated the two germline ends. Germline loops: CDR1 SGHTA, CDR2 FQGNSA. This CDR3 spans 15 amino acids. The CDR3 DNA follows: TGTGCCAGCAGCTTATCCTCTTCAGGGCTCTATGGCTACACCTTC. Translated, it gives CASSLSSSGLYGYTF.

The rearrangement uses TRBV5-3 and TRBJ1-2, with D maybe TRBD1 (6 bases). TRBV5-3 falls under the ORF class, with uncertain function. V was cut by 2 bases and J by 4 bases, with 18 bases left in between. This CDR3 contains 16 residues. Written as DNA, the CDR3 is TGTGCCAGAAGCTTCGGACAGACACCACTTCGCTATGGCTACACCTTC. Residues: CARSFGQTPLRYGYTF.

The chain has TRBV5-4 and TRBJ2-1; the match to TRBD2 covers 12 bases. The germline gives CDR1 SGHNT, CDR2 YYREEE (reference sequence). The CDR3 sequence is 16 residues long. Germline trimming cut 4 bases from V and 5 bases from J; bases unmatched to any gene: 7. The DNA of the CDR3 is TGTGCCAGCAGCCCAGGGACTAGCGGGCCCAACAATGAGCAGTTCTTC. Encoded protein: CASSPGTSGPNNEQFF. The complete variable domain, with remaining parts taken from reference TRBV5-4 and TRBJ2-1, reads ETGVTQSPTHLIKTRGQQVTLRCSSQSGHNTVSWYQQALGQGPQFIFQYYREEENGRGNFPPRFSGLQFPNYSSELNVNALELDDSALYLCASSPGTSGPNNEQFFGPGTRLTVL.

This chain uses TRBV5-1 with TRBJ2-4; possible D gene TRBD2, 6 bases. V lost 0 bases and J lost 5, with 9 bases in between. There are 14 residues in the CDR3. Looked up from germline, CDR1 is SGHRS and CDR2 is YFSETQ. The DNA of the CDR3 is TGCGCCAGCAGCTTGGAGGGAGGAGAAAACATTCAGTACTTC. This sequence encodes CASSLEGGENIQYF.

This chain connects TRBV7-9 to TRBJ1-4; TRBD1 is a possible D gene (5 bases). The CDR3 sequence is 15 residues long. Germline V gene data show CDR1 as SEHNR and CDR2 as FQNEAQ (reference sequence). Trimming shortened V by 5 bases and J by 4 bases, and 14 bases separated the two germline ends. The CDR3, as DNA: TGTGCCAGCAGCCCCCCGGGACGGTATAATGAAAAACTGTTTTTT. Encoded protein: CASSPPGRYNEKLFF.

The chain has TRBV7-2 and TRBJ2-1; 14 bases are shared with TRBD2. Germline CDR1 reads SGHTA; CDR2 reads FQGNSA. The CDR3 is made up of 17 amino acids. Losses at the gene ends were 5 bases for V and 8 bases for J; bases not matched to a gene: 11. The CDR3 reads CASSPRLAGGPLDEQFF. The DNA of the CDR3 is TGTGCCAGCAGCCCAAGACTAGCGGGAGGGCCTCTCGATGAGCAGTTCTTC.

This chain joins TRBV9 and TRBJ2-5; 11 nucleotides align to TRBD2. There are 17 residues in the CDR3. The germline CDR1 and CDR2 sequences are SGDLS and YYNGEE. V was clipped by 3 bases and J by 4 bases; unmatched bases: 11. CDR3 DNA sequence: TGTGCCAGCAGCGCGGGGACTAGCGGAGGCCCCCGAGAGACCCAGTACTTC. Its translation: CASSAGTSGGPRETQYF.

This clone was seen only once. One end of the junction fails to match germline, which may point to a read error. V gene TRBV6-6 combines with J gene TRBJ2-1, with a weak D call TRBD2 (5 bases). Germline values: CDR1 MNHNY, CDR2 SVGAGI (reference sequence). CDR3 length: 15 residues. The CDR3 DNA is TGTGCCAGCAGCTACTTGGGGAGCCCTTTGGATGAGCAGTTCTTC. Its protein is CASSYLGSPLDEQFF.

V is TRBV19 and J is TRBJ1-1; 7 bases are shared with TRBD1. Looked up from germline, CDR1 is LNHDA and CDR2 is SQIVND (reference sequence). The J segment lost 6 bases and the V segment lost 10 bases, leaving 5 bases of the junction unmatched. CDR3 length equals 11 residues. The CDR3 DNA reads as TGTGCCATTCGACAGGGCCCTGAAGCTTTCTTT. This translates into CAIRQGPEAFF. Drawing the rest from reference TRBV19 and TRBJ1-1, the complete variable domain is DGGITQSPKYLFRKEGQNVTLSCEQNLNHDAMYWYRQDPGQGLRLIYYSQIVNDFQKGDIAEGYSVSREKKESFPLTVTSAQKNPTAFYLCAIRQGPEAFFGQGTRLTVV.

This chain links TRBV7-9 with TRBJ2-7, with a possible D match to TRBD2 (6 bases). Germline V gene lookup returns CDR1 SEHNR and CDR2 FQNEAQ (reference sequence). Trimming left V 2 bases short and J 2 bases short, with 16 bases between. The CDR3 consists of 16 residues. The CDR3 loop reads CASSLSGGKSPYEQYF. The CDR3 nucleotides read TGTGCCAGCAGCTTATCGGGCGGGAAAAGTCCCTACGAGCAGTACTTC.

DNA for the CDR3: TGTGCCACCAGCAGAGATTTGTCCGTCAATGAGCAGTTCTTC. It encodes CATSRDLSVNEQFF. The chain recombines TRBV15 with TRBJ2-1, with D hard to call. Germline V lookup: CDR1 LNHNV, CDR2 YYDKDF (reference sequence). This CDR3 has 14 residues. The ends were cut back, 0 bases at V and 6 bases at J, with 9 bases in the middle.